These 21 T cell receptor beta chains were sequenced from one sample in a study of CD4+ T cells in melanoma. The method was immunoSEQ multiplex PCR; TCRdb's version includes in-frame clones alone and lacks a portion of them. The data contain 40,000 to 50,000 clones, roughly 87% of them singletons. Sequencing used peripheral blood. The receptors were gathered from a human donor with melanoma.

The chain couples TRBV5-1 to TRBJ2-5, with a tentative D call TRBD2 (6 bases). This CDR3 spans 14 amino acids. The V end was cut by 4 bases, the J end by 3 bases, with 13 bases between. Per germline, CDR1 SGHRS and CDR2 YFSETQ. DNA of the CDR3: TGCGCCAGCAGCCCTGGAGGGCAGGAAGAGACCCAGTACTTC. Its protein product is CASSPGGQEETQYF.

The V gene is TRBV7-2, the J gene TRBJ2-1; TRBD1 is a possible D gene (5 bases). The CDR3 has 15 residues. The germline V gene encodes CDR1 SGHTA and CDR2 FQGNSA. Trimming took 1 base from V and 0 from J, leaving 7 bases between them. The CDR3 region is CASSLGQNSYNEQFF. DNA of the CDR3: TGTGCCAGCAGCTTAGGACAGAACTCCTACAATGAGCAGTTCTTC.

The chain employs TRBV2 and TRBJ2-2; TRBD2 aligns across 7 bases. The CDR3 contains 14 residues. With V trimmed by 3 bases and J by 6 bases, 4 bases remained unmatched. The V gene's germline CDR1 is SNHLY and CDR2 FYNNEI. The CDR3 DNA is TGTGCCAGCAGTGAGACTAGCCTCGCCGGGGAGCTGTTTTTT. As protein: CASSETSLAGELFF.

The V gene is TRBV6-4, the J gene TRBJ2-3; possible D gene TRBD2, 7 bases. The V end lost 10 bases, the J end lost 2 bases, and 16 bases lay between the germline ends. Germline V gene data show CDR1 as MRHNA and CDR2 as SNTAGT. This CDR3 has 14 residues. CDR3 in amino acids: CATSGGASTDTQYF. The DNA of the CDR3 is TGTGCCACCTCTGGGGGGGCGTCCACAGATACGCAGTATTTT.

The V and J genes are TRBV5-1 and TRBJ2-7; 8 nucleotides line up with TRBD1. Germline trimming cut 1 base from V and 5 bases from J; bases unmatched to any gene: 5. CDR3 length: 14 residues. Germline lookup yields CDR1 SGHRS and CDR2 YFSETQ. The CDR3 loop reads CASSLRDRGDEQYF. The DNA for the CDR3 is TGCGCCAGCAGCTTGCGAGACAGGGGAGACGAGCAGTACTTC.

In DNA form, the CDR3 reads TGTGCCAGCAGCTTAACCGGGACTTTCCACACAGATACGCAGTATTTT. Protein sequence: CASSLTGTFHTDTQYF. The chain has TRBV7-8 and TRBJ2-3, with a possible D match to TRBD2 (6 bases). Trimming shortened V by 2 bases and J by 2 bases, and 14 bases separated the two germline ends. There are 16 residues in the CDR3. The germline V gene has CDR1 SGHVS and CDR2 FQNEAQ.

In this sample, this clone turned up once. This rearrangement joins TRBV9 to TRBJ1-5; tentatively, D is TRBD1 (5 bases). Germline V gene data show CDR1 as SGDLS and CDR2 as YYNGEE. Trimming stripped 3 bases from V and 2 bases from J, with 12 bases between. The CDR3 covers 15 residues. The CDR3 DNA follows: TGTGCCAGCAGCGCTCGGGGCGAGGGCAATCAGCCCCAGCATTTT. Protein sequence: CASSARGEGNQPQHF.

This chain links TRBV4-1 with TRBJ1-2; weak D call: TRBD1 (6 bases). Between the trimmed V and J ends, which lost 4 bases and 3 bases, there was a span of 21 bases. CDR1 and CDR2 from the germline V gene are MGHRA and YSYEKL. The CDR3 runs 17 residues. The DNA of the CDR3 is TGCGCCAGCAGCCCGACGCGTCTGGACAGCTATGACTATGGCTACACCTTC. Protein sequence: CASSPTRLDSYDYGYTF.

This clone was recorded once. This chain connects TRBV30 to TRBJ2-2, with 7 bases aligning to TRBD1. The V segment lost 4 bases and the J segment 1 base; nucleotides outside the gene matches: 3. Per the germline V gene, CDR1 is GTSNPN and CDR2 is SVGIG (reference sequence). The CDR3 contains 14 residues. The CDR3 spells CAWTGQRNTGELFF. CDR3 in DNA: TGTGCCTGGACGGGACAGAGGAACACCGGGGAGCTGTTTTTT.

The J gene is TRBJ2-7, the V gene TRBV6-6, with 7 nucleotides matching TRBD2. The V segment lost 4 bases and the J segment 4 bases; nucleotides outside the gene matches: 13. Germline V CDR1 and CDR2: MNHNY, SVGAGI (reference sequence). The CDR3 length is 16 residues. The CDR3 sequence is CASSSLGVAGLYEQYF. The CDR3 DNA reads TGTGCCAGCAGTTCCCTGGGGGTAGCGGGCCTTTACGAGCAGTACTTC.

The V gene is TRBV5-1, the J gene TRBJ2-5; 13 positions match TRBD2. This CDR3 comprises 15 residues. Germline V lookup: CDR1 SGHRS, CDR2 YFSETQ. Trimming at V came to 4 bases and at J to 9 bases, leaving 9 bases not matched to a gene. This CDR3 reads CASSPGTSGEKAQYF. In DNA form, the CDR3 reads TGCGCCAGCAGCCCCGGGACTAGCGGGGAAAAGGCCCAGTACTTC.

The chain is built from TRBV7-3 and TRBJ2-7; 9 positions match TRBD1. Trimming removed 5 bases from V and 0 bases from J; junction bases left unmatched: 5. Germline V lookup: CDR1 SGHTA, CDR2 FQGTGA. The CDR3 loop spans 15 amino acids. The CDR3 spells CASSLRTGDSYEQYF. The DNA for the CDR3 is TGTGCCAGCAGCCTGAGGACAGGGGACTCCTACGAGCAGTACTTC.

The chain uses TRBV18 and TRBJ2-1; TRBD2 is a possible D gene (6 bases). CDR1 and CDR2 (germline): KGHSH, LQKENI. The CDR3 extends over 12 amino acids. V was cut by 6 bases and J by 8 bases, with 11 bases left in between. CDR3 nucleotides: TGTGCCAGCTCCTTGGACTATGATGAGCAGTTCTTC. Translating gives CASSLDYDEQFF.

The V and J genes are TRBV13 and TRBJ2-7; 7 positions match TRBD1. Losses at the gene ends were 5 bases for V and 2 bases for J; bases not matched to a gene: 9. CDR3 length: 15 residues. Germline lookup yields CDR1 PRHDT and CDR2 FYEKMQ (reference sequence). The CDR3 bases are TGTGCCAGCAGCCTGAACAGGGGTGGGGCCTACGAGCAGTACTTC. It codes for CASSLNRGGAYEQYF.

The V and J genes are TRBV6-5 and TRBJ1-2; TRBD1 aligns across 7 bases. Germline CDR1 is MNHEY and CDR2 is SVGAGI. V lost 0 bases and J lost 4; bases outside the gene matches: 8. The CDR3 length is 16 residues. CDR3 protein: CASSYSLGQSVYGYTF. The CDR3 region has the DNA TGTGCCAGCAGTTACTCCCTGGGACAGTCGGTCTATGGCTACACCTTC.

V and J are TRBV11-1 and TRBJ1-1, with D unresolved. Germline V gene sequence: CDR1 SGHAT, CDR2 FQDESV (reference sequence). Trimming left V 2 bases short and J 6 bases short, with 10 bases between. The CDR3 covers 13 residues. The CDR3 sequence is CASSLSDLPEAFF. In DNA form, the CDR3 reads TGTGCCAGCAGCTTATCGGACTTGCCTGAAGCTTTCTTT.

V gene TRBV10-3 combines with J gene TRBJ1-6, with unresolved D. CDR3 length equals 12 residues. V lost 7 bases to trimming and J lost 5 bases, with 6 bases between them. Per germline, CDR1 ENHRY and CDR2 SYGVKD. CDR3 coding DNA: TGTGCCATCAAAAGAGATAATTCACCCCTCCACTTT. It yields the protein CAIKRDNSPLHF.

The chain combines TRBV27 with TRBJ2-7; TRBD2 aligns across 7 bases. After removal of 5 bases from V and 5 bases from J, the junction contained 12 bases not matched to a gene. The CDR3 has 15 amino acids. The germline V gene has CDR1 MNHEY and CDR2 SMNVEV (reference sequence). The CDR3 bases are TGTGCCAGCAGTCCCAATTGGGGGGGGTTAAACGAGCAGTACTTC. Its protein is CASSPNWGGLNEQYF.

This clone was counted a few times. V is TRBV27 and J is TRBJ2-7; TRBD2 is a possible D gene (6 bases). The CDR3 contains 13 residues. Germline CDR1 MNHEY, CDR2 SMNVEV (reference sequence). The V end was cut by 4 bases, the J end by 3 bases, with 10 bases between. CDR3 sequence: CASSSGGGYEQYF. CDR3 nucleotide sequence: TGTGCCAGCAGTTCCGGGGGAGGCTACGAGCAGTACTTC.

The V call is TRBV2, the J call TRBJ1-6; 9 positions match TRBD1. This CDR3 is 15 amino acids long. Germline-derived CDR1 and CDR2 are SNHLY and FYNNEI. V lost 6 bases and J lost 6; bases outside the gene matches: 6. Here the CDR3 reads CASSKQGAGNSPLHF. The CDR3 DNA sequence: TGTGCCAGCAGCAAACAGGGGGCAGGTAATTCACCCCTCCACTTT.

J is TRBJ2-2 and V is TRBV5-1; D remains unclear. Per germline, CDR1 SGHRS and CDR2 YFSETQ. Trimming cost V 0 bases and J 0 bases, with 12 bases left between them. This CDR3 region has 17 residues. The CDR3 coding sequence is TGCGCCAGCAGCTTGGAAGGCCTGTTTTCGAACACCGGGGAGCTGTTTTTT. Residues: CASSLEGLFSNTGELFF.